One and the same sample provided the 9 T cell receptor beta chains below, sequenced in a study of cytomegalovirus exposure and HLA in healthy donors. Amplification used 60 Vbeta primers and 13 Jbeta primers. Assay used: immunoSEQ multiplex PCR; TCRdb lists only in-frame clones, some missing. The sample lists 130,000 to 150,000 clones; 70% to 80% were seen once. Sequenced input: PBMCs. These receptors all stem from a woman between 50 and 59 years old in good health and CMV-seropositive.

The V and J genes are TRBV5-4 and TRBJ2-6; D perhaps matches TRBD2 (6 bases). Germline CDR1 reads SGHNT; CDR2 reads YYREEE (reference sequence). Deletions cut 1 base from V and 3 bases from J, with 14 bases between. This CDR3 comprises 17 residues. The CDR3 DNA follows: TGTGCCAGCAGCTTGAATCGCGGGATCAGTGGGGCCAACGTCCTGACTTTC. Amino acid sequence: CASSLNRGISGANVLTF.

The chain links TRBV7-9 to TRBJ2-5; 8 bases line up with TRBD1. This CDR3 contains 15 residues. Trimming removed 0 bases from V and 6 bases from J; junction bases left unmatched: 6. CDR1 and CDR2 (germline): SEHNR, FQNEAQ (reference sequence). In DNA form, the CDR3 reads TGTGCCAGCAGCTTAGCATACAGGGGGGATCAGACCCAGTACTTC. It yields the protein CASSLAYRGDQTQYF.

This clone appeared once. This is likely a read error, given that the CDR3 carries no conserved phenylalanine or tryptophan at its end. The genes are TRBV30 and TRBJ1-2, with D perhaps TRBD1 (6 bases). V gave up 0 bases and J gave up 8 bases, with 13 bases separating them. The CDR3 sequence is 13 residues long. Germline CDR1 is GTSNPN and CDR2 is SVGIG (reference sequence). This CDR3 reads CAWSVSRGFGYTL. The CDR3 bases are TGTGCCTGGAGTGTAAGCAGGGGATTCGGCTACACCCTC.

V usage is TRBV19 and J usage is TRBJ2-7, with TRBD1 as a possible D gene (7 bases). This CDR3 is 13 amino acids long. V was trimmed by 8 bases and J by 2 bases, leaving 13 bases between them. In germline, CDR1 is LNHDA, CDR2 SQIVND (reference sequence). The CDR3 bases are TGTGCCAGTGGGGGGACAGAACCCTACGAGCAGTACTTC. Translating it yields CASGGTEPYEQYF. The full variable domain, rest sourced from reference TRBV19 and TRBJ2-7, is DGGITQSPKYLFRKEGQNVTLSCEQNLNHDAMYWYRQDPGQGLRLIYYSQIVNDFQKGDIAEGYSVSREKKESFPLTVTSAQKNPTAFYLCASGGTEPYEQYFGPGTRLTVT.

This sequence joins TRBV28 and TRBJ2-7, with 7 nucleotides matching TRBD2. The ends lost 5 bases at V and 1 base at J; junction bases unmatched: 8. This CDR3 region has 15 residues. The germline V gene has CDR1 MDHEN and CDR2 SYDVKM. Here the CDR3 reads CASSPPPSGSYEQYF. CDR3 DNA sequence: TGTGCCAGCAGTCCACCTCCTAGCGGATCCTACGAGCAGTACTTC. Complete variable domain (other parts from reference TRBV28 and TRBJ2-7): DVKVTQSSRYLVKRTGEKVFLECVQDMDHENMFWYRQDPGLGLRLIYFSYDVKMKEKGDIPEGYSVSREKKERFSLILESASTNQTSMYLCASSPPPSGSYEQYFGPGTRLTVT.

CDR3 amino acids: CAWRVGGTDTQYF. The CDR3 DNA is TGTGCCTGGAGGGTCGGAGGCACAGATACGCAGTATTTT. The chain recombines TRBV30 with TRBJ2-3; D ambiguous. The CDR3 length is 13 residues. Trimming shortened V by 3 bases and J by 1 base, and 8 bases separated the two germline ends. Germline CDR1 GTSNPN, CDR2 SVGIG (reference sequence).

The chain joins TRBV18 to TRBJ1-2; D not resolved. The germline CDR1 and CDR2 sequences are KGHSH and LQKENI. This CDR3 region has 14 residues. V gave up 11 bases and J gave up 0 bases, with 16 bases separating them. The CDR3 reads CASWGGSPNYGYTF. The CDR3 DNA follows: TGTGCCTCCTGGGGAGGCAGCCCTAACTATGGCTACACCTTC.

The chain carries TRBV10-3 and TRBJ2-3; 8 positions match TRBD2. The V and J ends lost 10 bases and 6 bases, in that order; junction bases with no gene match: 9. This CDR3 spans 13 amino acids. In germline, CDR1 is ENHRY, CDR2 SYGVKD. The CDR3 reads CATAGGGGDTQYF. The CDR3 DNA is TGTGCCACCGCGGGGGGCGGGGGGGATACGCAGTATTTT.

The V gene is TRBV19, the J gene TRBJ1-1, with TRBD1 as a possible D gene (5 bases). This CDR3 comprises 12 residues. Germline assignment: CDR1 LNHDA and CDR2 SQIVND (reference sequence). Deletions cut 7 bases from V and 6 bases from J, with 12 bases between. CDR3 in amino acids: CASTAGMAEAFF. CDR3 DNA: TGTGCCAGTACCGCAGGGATGGCTGAAGCTTTCTTT.